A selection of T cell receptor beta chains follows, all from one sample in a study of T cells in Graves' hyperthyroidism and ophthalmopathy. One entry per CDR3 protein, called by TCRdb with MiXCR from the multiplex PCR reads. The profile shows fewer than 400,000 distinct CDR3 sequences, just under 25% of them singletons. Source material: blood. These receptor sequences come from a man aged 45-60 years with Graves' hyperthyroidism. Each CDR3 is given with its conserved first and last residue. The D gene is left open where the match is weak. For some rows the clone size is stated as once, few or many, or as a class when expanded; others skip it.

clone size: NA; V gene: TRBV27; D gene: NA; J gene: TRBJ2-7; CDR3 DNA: TGTGCCAGCAGTTTTAGGGCACAGGGCTACGAGCAGTACTTC; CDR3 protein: CASSFRAQGYEQYF
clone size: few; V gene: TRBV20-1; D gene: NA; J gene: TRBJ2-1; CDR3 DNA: TGCAGTGCTAGAAAAGGGTCGACCTACAATGAGCAGTTCTTC; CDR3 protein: CSARKGSTYNEQFF
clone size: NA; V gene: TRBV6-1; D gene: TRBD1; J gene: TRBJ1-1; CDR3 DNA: TGTGCCAGCAGTGGGGCAGGGGGCGCTTGGGGCACTGAAGCTTTCTTT; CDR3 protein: CASSGAGGAWGTEAFF
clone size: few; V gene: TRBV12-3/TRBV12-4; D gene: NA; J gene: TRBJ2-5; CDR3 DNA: TGTGCCAGCAGTTGGCGTGGAGAGACCCAGTACTTC; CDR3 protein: CASSWRGETQYF
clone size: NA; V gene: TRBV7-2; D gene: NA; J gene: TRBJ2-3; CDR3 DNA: TGTGCCAGCAGCTCGTGGGTCCCTCCTGGAGATACGCAGTATTTT; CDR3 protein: CASSSWVPPGDTQYF
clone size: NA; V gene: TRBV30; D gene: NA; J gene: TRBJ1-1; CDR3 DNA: TGTGCCTGGAGGGACTACAGGGAGGGCACTGAAGCTTTCTTT; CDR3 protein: CAWRDYREGTEAFF
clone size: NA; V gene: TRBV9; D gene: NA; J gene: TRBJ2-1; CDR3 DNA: TGTGCCAGCAGCCCATTCGAGGGGGATTATGAGCAGTTCTTC; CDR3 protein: CASSPFEGDYEQFF
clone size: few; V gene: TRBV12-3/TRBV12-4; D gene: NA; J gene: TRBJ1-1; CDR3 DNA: TGTGCCAGCAGAAAAGACATGAACACTGAAGCTTTCTTT; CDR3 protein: CASRKDMNTEAFF
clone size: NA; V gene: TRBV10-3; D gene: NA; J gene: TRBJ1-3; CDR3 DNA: TGTGCCATCAGTGAATTCATAGGAACTGGAAACACCATATATTTT; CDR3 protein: CAISEFIGTGNTIYF
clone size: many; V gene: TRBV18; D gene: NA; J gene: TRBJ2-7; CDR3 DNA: TGTGCCAGCTCCCTCACTACGGCCTACGAGCAGTACTTC; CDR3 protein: CASSLTTAYEQYF
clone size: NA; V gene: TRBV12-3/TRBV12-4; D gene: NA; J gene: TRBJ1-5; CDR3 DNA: TGTGCCAGCAGTTTAAGTCTCCAGCCCCAGCATTTT; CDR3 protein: CASSLSLQPQHF
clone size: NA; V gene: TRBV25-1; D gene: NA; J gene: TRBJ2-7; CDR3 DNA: TGTGCCAGCAGTGAATGGGGTCACGAGCAGTACTTC; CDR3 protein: CASSEWGHEQYF
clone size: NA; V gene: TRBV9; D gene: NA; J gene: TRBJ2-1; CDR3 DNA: TGTGCCAGCAGCGCTGGCGGCAGGTTTGAGCAGTTCTTC; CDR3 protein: CASSAGGRFEQFF
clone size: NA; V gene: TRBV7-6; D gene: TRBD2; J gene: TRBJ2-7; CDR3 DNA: TGTGCCAGCAGCCCACTTATAGGGACTAGCGGAAAAACCTACGAGCAGTACTTC; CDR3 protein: CASSPLIGTSGKTYEQYF
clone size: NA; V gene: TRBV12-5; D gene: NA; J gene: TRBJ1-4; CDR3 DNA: TGTGCTAGTGGTTTCGTCGCGGGGGGGCTGGAAGAAAAACTGTTTTTT; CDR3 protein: CASGFVAGGLEEKLFF
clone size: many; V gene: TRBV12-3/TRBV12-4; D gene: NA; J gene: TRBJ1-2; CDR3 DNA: TGTGCCAGCAGTCGAACGGATAACTATGGCTACACCTTC; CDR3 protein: CASSRTDNYGYTF
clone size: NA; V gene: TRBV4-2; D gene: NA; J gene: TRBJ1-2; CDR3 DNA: TGTGCCAGCAGCCAAGGGGACGGCCCCTATGGCTACACCTTC; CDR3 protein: CASSQGDGPYGYTF
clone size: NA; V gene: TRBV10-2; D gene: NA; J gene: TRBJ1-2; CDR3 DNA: TGCGCCAGCAATGCAGGGAACTATGGCTACACCTTC; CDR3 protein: CASNAGNYGYTF
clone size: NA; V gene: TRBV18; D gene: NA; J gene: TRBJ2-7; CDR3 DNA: TGTGCCAGCTCACTGGGTCCAGGTTACTCCTACGAGCAGTACTTC; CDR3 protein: CASSLGPGYSYEQYF
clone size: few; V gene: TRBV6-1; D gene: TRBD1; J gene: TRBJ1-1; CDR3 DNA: TGTGCCAGCAGACAAGCAGACAGGGGAAACACTGAAGCTTTCTTT; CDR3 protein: CASRQADRGNTEAFF
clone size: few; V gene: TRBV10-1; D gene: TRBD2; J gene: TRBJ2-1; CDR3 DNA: TGCGCCAGCAGAGCGGGAGGTGGCGATGAGCAGTTCTTC; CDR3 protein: CASRAGGGDEQFF
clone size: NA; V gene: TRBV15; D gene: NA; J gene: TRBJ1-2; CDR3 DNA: TGTGCCACCAGCCCCGACAGAAACTATGGCTACACCTTC; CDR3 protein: CATSPDRNYGYTF
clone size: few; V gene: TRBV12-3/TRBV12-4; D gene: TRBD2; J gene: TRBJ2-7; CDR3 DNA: TGTGCCAGCAGTCCCGGGGGGGTCGAGCAGTACTTC; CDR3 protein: CASSPGGVEQYF
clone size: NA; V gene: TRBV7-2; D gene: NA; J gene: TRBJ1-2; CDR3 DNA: TGTGCCAGCAGCTTAGCATCAGGGCTTAACTATGGCTACACCTTC; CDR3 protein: CASSLASGLNYGYTF
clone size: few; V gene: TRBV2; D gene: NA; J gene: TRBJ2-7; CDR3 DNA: TGTGCCAGCTGGAGTGGGTACGAGCAGTACTTC; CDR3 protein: CASWSGYEQYF
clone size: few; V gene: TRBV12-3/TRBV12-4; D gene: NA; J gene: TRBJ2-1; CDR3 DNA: TGTGCCAGCAGTTCGGACACGGGCTTGCATGAGCAGTTCTTC; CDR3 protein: CASSSDTGLHEQFF
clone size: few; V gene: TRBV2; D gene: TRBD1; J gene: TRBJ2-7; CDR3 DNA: TGTGCCAGCCGTGGAAAGGACAGGGCCCTCGAGCAGTACTTC; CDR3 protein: CASRGKDRALEQYF
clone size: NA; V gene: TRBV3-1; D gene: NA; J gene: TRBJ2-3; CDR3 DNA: TGTGCCAGCAGCCCGGCCTTAGGGCGTTATAGCACAGATACGCAGTATTTT; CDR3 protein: CASSPALGRYSTDTQYF
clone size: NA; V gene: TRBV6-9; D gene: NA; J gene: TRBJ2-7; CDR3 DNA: TGTGCCAGCAGTTACACGGAGGCCAGGCGAACGTACGAGCAGTACTTC; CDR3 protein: CASSYTEARRTYEQYF
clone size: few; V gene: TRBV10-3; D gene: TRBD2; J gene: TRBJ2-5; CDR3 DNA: TGTGCCGCCAAGGGACTAGCGGGAGGTCAGGAGACCCAGTACTTC; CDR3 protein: CAAKGLAGGQETQYF
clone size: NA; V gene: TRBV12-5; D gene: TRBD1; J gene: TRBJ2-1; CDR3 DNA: TGTGCTAGTGGTCCGGGACAGGGGGCATTGAATGAGCAGTTCTTC; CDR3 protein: CASGPGQGALNEQFF
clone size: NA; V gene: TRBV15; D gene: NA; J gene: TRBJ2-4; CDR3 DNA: TGTGCCACCAGCATCGGGACTCAAAACATTCAGTACTTC; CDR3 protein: CATSIGTQNIQYF
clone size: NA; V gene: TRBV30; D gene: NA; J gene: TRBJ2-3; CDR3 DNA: TGTGCCTCGAACGACGGGTCACACACTGAGTATTTT; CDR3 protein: CASNDGSHTEYF
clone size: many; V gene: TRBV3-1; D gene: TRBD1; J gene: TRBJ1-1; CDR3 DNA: TGTGCCAGCAGCCAAGAACTCGGGACAGACACTGAAGCTTTCTTT; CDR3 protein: CASSQELGTDTEAFF
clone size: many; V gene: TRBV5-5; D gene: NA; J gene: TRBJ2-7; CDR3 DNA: TGTGCCAGCAGCTGGGGGGACGAGCAGTACTTC; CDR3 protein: CASSWGDEQYF
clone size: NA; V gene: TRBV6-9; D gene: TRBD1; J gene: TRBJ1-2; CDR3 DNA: TGTGCCAGCAGTTCTGGGGACAGGGTAAATGGCTACACCTTC; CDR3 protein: CASSSGDRVNGYTF
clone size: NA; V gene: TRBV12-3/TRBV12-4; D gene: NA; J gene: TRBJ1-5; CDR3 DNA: TGTGCCAGCAGTGATAGGGAGCCCCAGCATTTT; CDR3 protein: CASSDREPQHF
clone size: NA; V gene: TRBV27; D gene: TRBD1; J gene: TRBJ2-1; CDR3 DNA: TGTGCCAGCAGTTTAAAAGGGGGCTATTTTGGGCAGTTCTTC; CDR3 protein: CASSLKGGYFGQFF
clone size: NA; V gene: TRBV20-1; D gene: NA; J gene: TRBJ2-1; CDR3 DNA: TGCAGTGCTAGAGATGAGAAGTGGCCTAGAGAGCAGTTCTTC; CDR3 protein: CSARDEKWPREQFF
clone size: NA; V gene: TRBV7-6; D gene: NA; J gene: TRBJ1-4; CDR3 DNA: TGTGCCAGCAGCTTAGAGGTGGGCGAAAAACTGTTTTTT; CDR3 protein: CASSLEVGEKLFF
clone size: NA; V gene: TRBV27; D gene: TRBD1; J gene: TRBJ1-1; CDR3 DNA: TGTGCCAGCAGTTCTTTGGACAGGGGGCTTACTGAAGCTTCCTTT; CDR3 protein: CASSSLDRGLTEASF
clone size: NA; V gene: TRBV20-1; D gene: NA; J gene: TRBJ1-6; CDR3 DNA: TGCAGTGCTAGAGGCAGAGAGGGAAGCTCCTATAATTCACCCCTCCACTTT; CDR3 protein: CSARGREGSSYNSPLHF
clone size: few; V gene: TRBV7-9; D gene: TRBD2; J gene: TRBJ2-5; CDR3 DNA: TGTGCCAGCAGCTTAGGGCGGACTAGCGGAGAGACCCAGTACTTC; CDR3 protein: CASSLGRTSGETQYF
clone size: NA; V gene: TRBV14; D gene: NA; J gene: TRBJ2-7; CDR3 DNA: TGTGCCAGCAGCCAAGACGTGGAATACGAGCAGTACTTC; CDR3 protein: CASSQDVEYEQYF
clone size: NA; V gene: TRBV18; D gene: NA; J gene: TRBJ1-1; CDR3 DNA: TGTGCCAGCTCACCACCGGGGCTTGGACAATCGGGCGGGACTGAAGCTTTCTTT; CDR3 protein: CASSPPGLGQSGGTEAFF
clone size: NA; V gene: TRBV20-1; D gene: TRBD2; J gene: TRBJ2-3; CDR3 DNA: TGCAGTGCTAGGGGGCGAGTGGGTAGCGGGACGTCCCAGTATACGCAGTATTTT; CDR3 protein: CSARGRVGSGTSQYTQYF
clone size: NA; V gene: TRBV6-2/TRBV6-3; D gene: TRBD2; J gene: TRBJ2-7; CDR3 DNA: TGTGCCAGCAGTGGACTAGCGGGAGGAGCTGAGCAGTACTTC; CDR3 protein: CASSGLAGGAEQYF
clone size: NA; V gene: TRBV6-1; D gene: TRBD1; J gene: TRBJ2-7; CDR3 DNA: TGTGCCAGCAGCAAATCGGGGGCAGGGGGCTGGGACGAGCAGTACTTC; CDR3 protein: CASSKSGAGGWDEQYF
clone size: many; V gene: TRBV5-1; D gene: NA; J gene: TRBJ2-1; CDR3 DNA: TGCGCCAGCAGCTTGCACGGGAGCTATGAGCAGTTCTTC; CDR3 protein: CASSLHGSYEQFF